The entry that follows covers one TCR beta chain sequence. This receptor's antigen is unknown. Base qualities were left out, and no much larger clone turns up one base away. For this chain, trimming is 1 base at the V end and 3 bases at the J end, and the number of junction bases without a gene match is 2. The germline V gene gives CDR1 as LGHNA and CDR2 as YSLEER. The CDR3 measures 15 amino acids from cysteine to phenylalanine. Of the read, only the CDR3 DNA is kept; its 45 bases are in frame from base 1. These data come from a study of shared T cell receptors in the human thymus (dated by TCRdb to the early 2020s). The study in broad terms: The study examined how self-reactive, shared T-cell receptor alpha chains are generated in the human thymus.

Library prep was done by the immunoSEQ multiplex PCR assay. The table was pulled from immuneACCESS by TCRdb, which kept in-frame rearrangements only. Such tables lose some clones; where checked, under half of the loss comes from unresolved V genes, and the rest has no known cause. Here the sample has hundreds of thousands of clones; 88% occur a single time. The top ten clones comprise around 0.01% of the sample. These sequences were also reported in another study, on human thymus T cells. That second publication adds: Immunologically healthy infants undergoing open corrective cardiac surgery for congenital heart defects in Finland were used as donors. Thymus tissue was collected as surgical resects that were removed during corrective cardiac surgery. Both the thymic and the peripheral blood repertoires appeared to show biased V and J gene segment usage. The related research reported highly overlapping thymic TCR repertoires among unrelated individuals. The study characterized TCR alpha and beta repertoires from about 8 infant thymus samples and a few related peripheral blood samples. The cohort included several male and two female infants, with donor ages spanning 7 to 244 days. Thymocytes were mechanically released from the tissue and were stored as pellets of roughly 10-34 million cells at -70 degrees C. Genomic DNA was extracted from frozen cell pellets with a QIAsymphony instrument. Using the immunoSEQ multiplex PCR assay, the TCRB and TCRAD loci were amplified from a standardized quantity of quality-controlled genomic DNA. Amplicons spanned the V(D)J region at a length sufficient to cover the CDR3 and identify V and J genes. Through the commercial immunoSEQ service, the amplicons were sequenced on an Illumina platform. Primer bias and sequencing errors were corrected as previously described, and TCRAD and TCRB were defined on the basis of the IMGT database. immunoSEQ Analyzer 3.0 and VDJTools were used for repertoire analysis, which covered basic statistics, V/J segment usage, diversity estimates, rarefaction and pairwise overlap. Chao1, ChaoE, Efron-Thisted, Shannon and inverse Simpson indices were used to estimate diversity, which was also estimated on datasets down-sampled to the smallest sample. For repertoire overlap, CDR3 nucleotide sequence, V gene and J gene had to match strictly, and clustering was done by Jaccard-based multidimensional scaling. On average, thymus samples yielded about 810,000 unique TCRB clonotypes, whereas blood samples yielded 75,000 to 95,000.

This TCR was sampled from a boy younger than two with a congenital heart defect. Donor details come from another sample of the same person, matched by shared clones. The sample taken for sequencing was thymocytes. Rearrangement joined TRBV4-3 to TRBJ2-2; the junction holds 7 bases that match TRBD1. The sequenced DNA: TGCGCCAGCAGCCAAGTTCAGGGGGACACCGGGGAGCTGTTTTTT. Its coded protein is CASSQVQGDTGELFF.